These 14 T cell receptor beta chains were sequenced from one sample in a study of regulatory T cells in long-lasting Graves disease. Arm-PCR of CDR3 regions and iRepertoire HTBI primers were the basis on which TCR beta libraries were built. A single record per CDR3 protein comes from TCRdb applying MiXCR to the multiplex PCR reads. Of over 500,000 distinct CDR3 sequences detected, 15% to 20% appear once; the ten largest clones hold 15% to 20%. This sample's time point: newly diagnosed GD, antithyroid drugs for less than 3 months. Extracted PBMC RNA gave rise to the TCR library. These same records also appear under a second study, on T cells in Graves' hyperthyroidism and ophthalmopathy.

Specimen: peripheral blood mononuclear cells (PBMCs), collected at new diagnosis, from a patient treated with antithyroid drugs. The receptors were gathered from a woman in her twenties or thirties with Graves disease.

The table lists this clonotype with many counts. One end of the junction does not line up with germline, which may come from a read error. The chain combines TRBV28 with TRBJ2-3, with 7 bases that match TRBD1. The germline V gene has CDR1 MDHEN and CDR2 SYDVKM. The CDR3 is made up of 11 amino acids. This CDR3 is CASSFGTVKDF. The CDR3 coding sequence is TGTGCCAGCAGCTTCGGGACAGTAAAGGATTTT.

In its sample, this clonotype was seen many times. J is TRBJ1-1 and V is TRBV15; TRBD1 matches 9 bases. V lost 5 bases to trimming and J lost 1 base; unmatched junction nucleotides: 2. Germline V gene sequence: CDR1 LNHNV, CDR2 YYDKDF (reference sequence). This CDR3 region has 14 residues. CDR3 nucleotide sequence: TGTGCCACCAGCCGGGGACAGGGGAACACTGAAGCTTTCTTT. This encodes CATSRGQGNTEAFF.

This clonotype was seen at least ten times. The genes are TRBV7-3 and TRBJ2-3, with 7 bases matching TRBD1. This CDR3 is 17 amino acids long. V lost 2 bases and J lost 2; bases outside the gene matches: 10. The V gene's germline CDR1 is SGHTA and CDR2 FQGTGA. The chain's CDR3 is CASSLALRGPYTDTQYF. The CDR3 nucleotides are TGTGCCAGCAGCTTAGCCCTGAGGGGGCCATACACAGATACGCAGTATTTT. Complete variable domain (other parts from reference TRBV7-3 and TRBJ2-3): GAGVSQTPSNKVTEKGKYVELRCDPISGHTALYWYRQSLGQGPEFLIYFQGTGAADDSGLPNDRFFAVRPEGSVSTLKIQRTERGDSAVYLCASSLALRGPYTDTQYFGPGTRLTVL.

This clonotype occurred many times. This sequence joins TRBV28 and TRBJ1-1; D ambiguous. Germline assignment: CDR1 MDHEN and CDR2 SYDVKM. This CDR3 is built from 14 residues. V lost 4 bases and J 3 bases, leaving 12 bases between the germline ends. The CDR3 sequence is CASSSPPLYTEAFF. The CDR3 nucleotides are TGTGCCAGCAGTTCCCCTCCCCTATACACTGAAGCTTTCTTT.

This clonotype appeared a few times. V is TRBV18 and J is TRBJ1-1, with 8 bases aligning to TRBD1. The CDR3 is made up of 17 amino acids. The V segment lost 6 bases and the J segment 0 bases; nucleotides outside the gene matches: 12. The germline gives CDR1 KGHSH, CDR2 LQKENI. CDR3 amino acids: CASSLSIGQGMNTEAFF. DNA for the CDR3: TGTGCCAGCTCTCTCTCCATAGGACAGGGTATGAACACTGAAGCTTTCTTT.

The chain joins TRBV3-1 to TRBJ1-4; D not certain. This CDR3 has 16 residues. The ends were cut back, 0 bases at V and 7 bases at J, with 15 bases in the middle. CDR1 and CDR2 (germline): LGHDT, YNNKEL (reference sequence). This CDR3 reads CASSQELTGKSEKLFF. The DNA of the CDR3 is TGTGCCAGCAGCCAAGAATTGACGGGGAAGAGTGAAAAACTGTTTTTT.

This clonotype was recorded many times. The V gene is TRBV6-2 or TRBV6-3, the J gene TRBJ2-1; unclear D gene. This CDR3 has 13 residues. Trimming cost V 0 bases and J 4 bases, with 4 bases left between them. Germline assignment: CDR1 MNHEY and CDR2 SVGEGT. CDR3: CASSYSTYNEQFF. Written as DNA, the CDR3 is TGTGCCAGCAGTTACTCGACTTACAATGAGCAGTTCTTC.

This clonotype was picked up a small number of times. The chain couples TRBV10-3 to TRBJ1-2; unclear D gene. Deletions cut 5 bases from V and 7 bases from J, with 8 bases between. Germline V gene sequence: CDR1 ENHRY, CDR2 SYGVKD. The CDR3 loop spans 11 amino acids. The CDR3 loop reads CAISLDRGYTF. The CDR3 coding sequence is TGTGCCATCAGTTTGGATCGTGGCTACACCTTC.

V usage is TRBV24-1 and J usage is TRBJ2-7; D is unresolved. CDR3 length: 13 residues. V shed 2 bases and J shed 9 bases, with 13 bases lying between them. The germline V gene has CDR1 KGHDR and CDR2 SFDVKD. In nucleotides, the CDR3 is TGTGCCACCAGTGATTATCCGGGCTCGCGGCAGTACTTC. The encoded protein is CATSDYPGSRQYF.

This clonotype was counted a few times. The chain recombines TRBV20-1 with TRBJ1-1; 9 bases are shared with TRBD1. V was clipped by 2 bases and J by 0 bases; unmatched bases: 4. The germline gives CDR1 DFQATT, CDR2 SNEGSKA (reference sequence). There are 15 residues in the CDR3. In DNA, the CDR3 is TGCAGTGCTAGAACAGGGGGCTCCATGAACACTGAAGCTTTCTTT. Translating gives CSARTGGSMNTEAFF.

V and J are TRBV5-1 and TRBJ2-1; D perhaps matches TRBD2 (6 bases). The V gene lost 4 bases and the J gene lost 7 bases, with 15 bases spanning the gap. The germline V gene has CDR1 SGHRS and CDR2 YFSETQ. This CDR3 comprises 14 residues. The DNA of the CDR3 is TGCGCCAGCAGCATGCGGGGTTTTATGAATGAGCAGTTCTTC. Its protein is CASSMRGFMNEQFF.

This clonotype was recorded many times. The rearrangement uses TRBV28 and TRBJ2-3, with no clear D. Deletions cut 3 bases from V and 2 bases from J, with 9 bases between. This CDR3 comprises 14 residues. Germline loops: CDR1 MDHEN, CDR2 SYDVKM. The CDR3 loop is CASSFLQTTDTQYF. DNA of the CDR3: TGTGCCAGCAGTTTTTTGCAAACCACAGATACGCAGTATTTT.

This clonotype has at least ten counts. The chain recombines TRBV20-1 with TRBJ1-1; D uncertain. This CDR3 region has 15 residues. The V gene lost 0 bases and the J gene lost 0 bases, with 11 bases spanning the gap. CDR1 and CDR2 (germline): DFQATT, SNEGSKA (reference sequence). In DNA, the CDR3 is TGCAGTGCTAGAGATGCATTCTACATGAACACTGAAGCTTTCTTT. As protein: CSARDAFYMNTEAFF.

This clonotype came up many times. The chain is built from TRBV10-3 and TRBJ1-2; D perhaps matches TRBD1 (6 bases). CDR3 size: 16 residues. V shed 6 bases and J shed 4 bases, with 21 bases lying between them. The germline V gene encodes CDR1 ENHRY and CDR2 SYGVKD. The CDR3 spells CAIRVGGQDLAYGYTF. The CDR3 nucleotides are TGTGCCATCAGGGTCGGGGGCCAGGACCTAGCCTATGGCTACACCTTC.